The source of this T cell receptor beta chain is a study of blood T cell repertoires in COVID-19. The overall study: The origin of the acute and convalescent COVID-19 samples was the United States, Italy and Spain. From T cells, B-cell-depleted T cells, or PBMCs came the material, which was cDNA or gDNA.

Between the trimmed V and J ends, which lost 2 bases and 1 base, there was a span of 8 bases. From germline, CDR1 is MNHEY and CDR2 SMNVEV (reference sequence). The CDR3 contains 14 residues. In the authors' workflow: Counts of nucleated cells, estimated from reference gene primer amplification, were obtained. Assay: immunoSEQ multiplex PCR; the TCRdb copy retains only in-frame clones and omits some. That table is the source of V, J and clone size, and D and trimming were worked out from the DNA. The sample yields 380,000 or so clones, roughly 90% seen once. This receptor was taken from a man aged 40-55 years with acute or convalescent COVID-19. The chain uses TRBV27 and TRBJ2-5, with D maybe TRBD2 (7 bases). Sequencing was performed on peripheral blood. CDR3 DNA: TGTGCCAGCAGTTTAGGGGGGGCCCAAGAGACCCAGTACTTC. Amino acid sequence: CASSLGGAQETQYF.